This is a list of T cell receptor beta chains from one sample in a study of monozygotic twins with inflammatory bowel disease. Reanalyzing the 5' RACE reads, TCRdb keeps one entry per CDR3 protein, without DNA. There are some 150,000 distinct CDR3 sequences in the sample, with 2.4% held by the top ten. The sequencing input was blood. The source is a human donor with ulcerative colitis or Crohn's disease, or a healthy co-twin of an affected twin (not recorded which). The CDR3 runs from the conserved cysteine through the conserved F or W. Expanded clones are given a class, and other clones once, few, many or no size at all.

j_call | clone_size | v_call | cdr3_aa
TRBJ2-5 | - | TRBV5-1 | CASSLGWAEETQYF
TRBJ2-7 | - | TRBV18 | CASSLLQDRVYEQYF
TRBJ1-4 | - | TRBV11-2 | CASSLDLKTTNEKLFF
TRBJ2-7 | - | TRBV2 | CASTLGSGEPYEQYF
TRBJ2-1 | - | TRBV20-1 | CSANGLAEPSSYNEQFF
TRBJ1-1 | - | TRBV20-1 | CSARPSRGENTEAFF
TRBJ2-7 | - | TRBV7-9 | CASSWGQGPDEQYF
TRBJ2-1 | - | TRBV10-3 | CAISDAGSNEQFF
TRBJ1-3 | - | TRBV30 | CAWSDRAGNTIYF
TRBJ2-7 | - | TRBV28 | CASTEGGPNEQYF
TRBJ2-7 | - | TRBV3-1 | CASGQWVTNEQYF
TRBJ2-6 | - | TRBV4-3 | CASSLQFDSSGANVLTF
TRBJ2-1 | - | TRBV15 | CATRNGARKGEQFF
TRBJ2-3 | - | TRBV20-1 | CSARLAGVVDTQYF
TRBJ1-1 | - | TRBV18 | CASSPAGWPEAFF
TRBJ2-7 | - | TRBV27 | CASSPQPTGIGEQYF
TRBJ1-4 | - | TRBV7-9 | CASSPRGGDNEKLFF
TRBJ2-2 | medium-sized | TRBV6-5 | CASSRALGLIGELFF
TRBJ2-1 | - | TRBV10-3 | CAISESGGSELYNEQFF
TRBJ1-1 | - | TRBV5-1 | CASIGGAGTEAFF